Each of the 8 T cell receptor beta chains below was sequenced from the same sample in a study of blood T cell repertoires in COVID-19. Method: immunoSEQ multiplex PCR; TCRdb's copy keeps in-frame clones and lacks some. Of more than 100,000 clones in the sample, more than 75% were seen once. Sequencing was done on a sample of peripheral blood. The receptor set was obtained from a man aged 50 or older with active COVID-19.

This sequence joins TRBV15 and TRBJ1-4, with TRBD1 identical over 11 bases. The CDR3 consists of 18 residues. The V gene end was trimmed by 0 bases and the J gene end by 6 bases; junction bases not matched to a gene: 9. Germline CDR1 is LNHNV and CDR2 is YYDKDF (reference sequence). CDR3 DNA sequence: TGTGCCACCAGCAGAGATATCAGGGACAGGGGGTCCCATGAAAAACTGTTTTTT. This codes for CATSRDIRDRGSHEKLFF.

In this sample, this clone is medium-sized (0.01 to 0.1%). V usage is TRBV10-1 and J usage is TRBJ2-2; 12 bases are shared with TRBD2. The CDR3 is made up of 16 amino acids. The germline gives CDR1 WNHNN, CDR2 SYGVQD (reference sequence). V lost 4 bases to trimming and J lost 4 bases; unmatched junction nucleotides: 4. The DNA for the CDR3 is TGCGCCAGCAGTGTACTAGCGGGGGGCTCCACCGGGGAGCTGTTTTTT. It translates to CASSVLAGGSTGELFF.

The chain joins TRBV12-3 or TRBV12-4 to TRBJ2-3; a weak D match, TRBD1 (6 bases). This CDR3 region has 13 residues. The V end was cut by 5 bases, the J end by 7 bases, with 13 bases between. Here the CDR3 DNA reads TGTGCCAGCAGTCCCCAAGGGGGACATACGCAGTATTTT. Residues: CASSPQGGHTQYF.

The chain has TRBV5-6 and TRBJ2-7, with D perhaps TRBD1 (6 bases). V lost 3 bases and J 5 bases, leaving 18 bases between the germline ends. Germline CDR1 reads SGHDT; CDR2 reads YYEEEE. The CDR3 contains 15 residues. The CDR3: CASSSTTVYRDEQYF. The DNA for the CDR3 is TGTGCCAGCAGCTCGACCACCGTCTACAGGGACGAGCAGTACTTC. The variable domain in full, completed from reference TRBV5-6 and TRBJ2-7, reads DAGVTQSPTHLIKTRGQQVTLRCSPKSGHDTVSWYQQALGQGPQFIFQYYEEEERQRGNFPDRFSGHQFPNYSSELNVNALLLGDSALYLCASSSTTVYRDEQYFGPGTRLTVT.

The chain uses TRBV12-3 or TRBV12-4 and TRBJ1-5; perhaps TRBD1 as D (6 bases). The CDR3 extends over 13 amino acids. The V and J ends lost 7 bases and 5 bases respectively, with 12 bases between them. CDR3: CASKPTGYQPQHF. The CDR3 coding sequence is TGTGCCAGCAAACCAACAGGGTATCAGCCCCAGCATTTT.

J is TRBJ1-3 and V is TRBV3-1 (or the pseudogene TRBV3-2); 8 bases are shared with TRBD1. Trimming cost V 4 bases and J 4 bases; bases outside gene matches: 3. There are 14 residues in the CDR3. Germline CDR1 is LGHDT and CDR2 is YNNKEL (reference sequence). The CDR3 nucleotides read TGTGCCAGCAGCCGGACAGGGATAGGAAACACCATATATTTT. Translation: CASSRTGIGNTIYF.

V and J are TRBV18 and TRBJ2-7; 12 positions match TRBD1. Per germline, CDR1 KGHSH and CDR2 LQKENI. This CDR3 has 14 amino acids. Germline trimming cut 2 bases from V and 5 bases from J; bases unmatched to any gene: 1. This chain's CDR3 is CASSPGTGGDEQYF. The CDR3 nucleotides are TGTGCCAGCTCACCAGGGACAGGGGGCGACGAGCAGTACTTC. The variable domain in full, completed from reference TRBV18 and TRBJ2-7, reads NAGVMQNPRHLVRRRGQEARLRCSPMKGHSHVYWYRQLPEEGLKFMVYLQKENIIDESGMPKERFSAEFPKEGPSILRIQQVVRGDSAAYFCASSPGTGGDEQYFGPGTRLTVT.

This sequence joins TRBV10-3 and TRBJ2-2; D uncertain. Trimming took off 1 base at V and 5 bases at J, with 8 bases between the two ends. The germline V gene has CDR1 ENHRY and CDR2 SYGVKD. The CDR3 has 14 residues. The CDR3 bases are TGTGCCATCAGTGAGTTTCAACGGACCGGGGAGCTGTTTTTT. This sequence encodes CAISEFQRTGELFF.